The subject of this entry is one TCR beta chain. Its target is unknown. The junction shows a germline mismatch at one end, possibly a read error. This sample was taken from a study of blood T cells in healthy people across ages. Study results and caveats: Reliance upon unsorted PBMCs precluded definitive naive versus antigen-experienced comparison. Long-lived donors carried more naive CD4+ cells and greater diversity than aged donors.

A sample-barcoded 5' primer and a J-beta primer mix were used in a second PCR of roughly 6 to 12 cycles. TCRdb redid the calling of the 5' RACE reads with MiXCR, one entry per CDR3 protein. The repertoire holds some 1.4 million distinct CDR3 sequences, with approximately 40% as singletons. The draw of peripheral blood yielded about 10 milliliters from each donor. Total RNA extraction produced at least 6 micrograms (per sample) for the study. Per germline, CDR1 MGHDK and CDR2 SYGVNS. The CDR3 has 13 residues. This TCR came from a young woman in good health. The sequencing sample was made of blood. The chain combines TRBV25-1 with TRBJ1-1; D is unresolved. The CDR3 region is CASSEQENTGAFF. In nucleotides, the CDR3 is TGTGCCAGCAGTGAACAGGAGAACACTGGAGCTTTCTTT.